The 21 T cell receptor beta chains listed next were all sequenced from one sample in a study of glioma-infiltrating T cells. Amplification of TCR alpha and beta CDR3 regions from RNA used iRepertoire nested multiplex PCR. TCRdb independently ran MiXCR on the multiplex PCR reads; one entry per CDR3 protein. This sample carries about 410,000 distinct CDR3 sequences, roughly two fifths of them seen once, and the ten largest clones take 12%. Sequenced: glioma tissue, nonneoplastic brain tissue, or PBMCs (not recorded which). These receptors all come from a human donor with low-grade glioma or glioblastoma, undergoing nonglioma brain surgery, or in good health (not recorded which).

In DNA form, the CDR3 reads TGTGCCAGCAGCTTAGATGGTAACCCAGATACGCAGTATTTT. Protein: CASSLDGNPDTQYF. V is TRBV7-2 and J is TRBJ2-3; the D is unclear. CDR3 size: 14 residues. Germline V CDR1 and CDR2: SGHTA, FQGNSA. V gave up 1 base and J gave up 4 bases, with 9 bases separating them.

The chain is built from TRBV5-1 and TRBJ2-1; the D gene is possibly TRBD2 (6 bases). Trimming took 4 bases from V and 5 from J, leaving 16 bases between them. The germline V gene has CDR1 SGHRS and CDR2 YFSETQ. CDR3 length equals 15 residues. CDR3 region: CASSVWGLADNEQFF. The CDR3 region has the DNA TGCGCCAGCAGCGTATGGGGACTGGCCGACAATGAGCAGTTCTTC.

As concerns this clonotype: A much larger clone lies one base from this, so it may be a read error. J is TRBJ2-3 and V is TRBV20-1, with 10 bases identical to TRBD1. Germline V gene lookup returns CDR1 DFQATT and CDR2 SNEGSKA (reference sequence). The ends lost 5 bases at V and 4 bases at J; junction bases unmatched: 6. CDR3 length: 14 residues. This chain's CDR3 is CSAEDRGNPDTQYF. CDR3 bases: TGCAGTGCTGAGGACAGGGGGAATCCAGATACGCAGTATTTT.

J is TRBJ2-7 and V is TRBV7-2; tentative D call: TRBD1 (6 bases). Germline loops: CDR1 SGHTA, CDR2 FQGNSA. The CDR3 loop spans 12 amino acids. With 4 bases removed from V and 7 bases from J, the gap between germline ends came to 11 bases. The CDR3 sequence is CASSSQGLEQYF. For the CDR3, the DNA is TGTGCCAGCAGCTCCCAGGGGTTGGAGCAGTACTTC.

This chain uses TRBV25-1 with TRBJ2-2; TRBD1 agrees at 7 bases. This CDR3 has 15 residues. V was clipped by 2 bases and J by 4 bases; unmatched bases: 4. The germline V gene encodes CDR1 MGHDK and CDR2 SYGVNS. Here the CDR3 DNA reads TGTGCCAGCAGTGAAGGCGACAGGGTCACCGGGGAGCTGTTTTTT. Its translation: CASSEGDRVTGELFF. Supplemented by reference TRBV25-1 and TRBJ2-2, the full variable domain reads EADIYQTPRYLVIGTGKKITLECSQTMGHDKMYWYQQDPGMELHLIHYSYGVNSTEKGDLSSESTVSRIRTEHFPLTLESARPSHTSQYLCASSEGDRVTGELFFGEGSRLTVL.

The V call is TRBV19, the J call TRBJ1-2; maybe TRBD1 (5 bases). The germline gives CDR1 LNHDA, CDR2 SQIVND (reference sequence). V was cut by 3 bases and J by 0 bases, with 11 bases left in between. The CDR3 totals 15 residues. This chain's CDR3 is CASSMGRGPNYGYTF. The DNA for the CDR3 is TGTGCCAGTAGTATGGGACGCGGGCCTAACTATGGCTACACCTTC.

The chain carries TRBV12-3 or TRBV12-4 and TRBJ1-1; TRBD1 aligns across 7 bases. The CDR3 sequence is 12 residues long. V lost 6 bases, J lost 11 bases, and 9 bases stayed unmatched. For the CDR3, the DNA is TGTGCCAGCAGCCAACCCGGGACAGCCGCTTTCTTT. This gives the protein CASSQPGTAAFF.

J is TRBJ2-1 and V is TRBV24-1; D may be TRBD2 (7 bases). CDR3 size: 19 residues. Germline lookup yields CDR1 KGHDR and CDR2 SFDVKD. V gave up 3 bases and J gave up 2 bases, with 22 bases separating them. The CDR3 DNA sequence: TGTGCCACCAGTGATAAACCCCAGGGGACTACCTATCCCTACAATGAGCAGTTCTTC. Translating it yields CATSDKPQGTTYPYNEQFF.

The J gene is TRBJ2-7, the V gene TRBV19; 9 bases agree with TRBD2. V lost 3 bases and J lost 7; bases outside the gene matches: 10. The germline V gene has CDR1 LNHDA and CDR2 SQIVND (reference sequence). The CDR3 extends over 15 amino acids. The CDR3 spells CASSMWREGLEEQYF. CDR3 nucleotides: TGTGCCAGTAGTATGTGGCGGGAGGGCCTAGAAGAGCAGTACTTC.

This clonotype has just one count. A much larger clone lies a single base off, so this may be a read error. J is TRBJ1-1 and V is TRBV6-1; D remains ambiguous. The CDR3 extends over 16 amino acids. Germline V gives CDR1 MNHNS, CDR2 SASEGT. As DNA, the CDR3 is TGTGCCAGCAGTGCCGCCGGTAGGGTCGGGAACAATGAAGCTTTCTTT. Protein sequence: CASSAAGRVGNNEAFF.

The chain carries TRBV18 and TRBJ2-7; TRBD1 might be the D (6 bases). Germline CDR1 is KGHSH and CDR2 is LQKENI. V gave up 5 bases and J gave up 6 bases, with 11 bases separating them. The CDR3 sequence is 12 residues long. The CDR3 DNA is TGTGCCAGCTCAGGAAACAGGGTCGAGCAGTACTTC. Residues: CASSGNRVEQYF.

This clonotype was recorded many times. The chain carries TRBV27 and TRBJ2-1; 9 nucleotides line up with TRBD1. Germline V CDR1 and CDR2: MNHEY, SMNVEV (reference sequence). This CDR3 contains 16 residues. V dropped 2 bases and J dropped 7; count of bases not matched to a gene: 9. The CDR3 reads CASSLLVGQGWNEQFF. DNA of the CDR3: TGTGCCAGCAGTTTACTGGTAGGACAGGGGTGGAATGAGCAGTTCTTC.

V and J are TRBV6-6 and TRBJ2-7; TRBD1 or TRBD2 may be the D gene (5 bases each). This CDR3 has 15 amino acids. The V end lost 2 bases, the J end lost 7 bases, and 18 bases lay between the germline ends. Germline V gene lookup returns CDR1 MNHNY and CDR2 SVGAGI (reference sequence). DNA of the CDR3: TGTGCCAGCAGTTACGGGGGAAGCGGCTACAATGAGCAGTACTTC. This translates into CASSYGGSGYNEQYF.

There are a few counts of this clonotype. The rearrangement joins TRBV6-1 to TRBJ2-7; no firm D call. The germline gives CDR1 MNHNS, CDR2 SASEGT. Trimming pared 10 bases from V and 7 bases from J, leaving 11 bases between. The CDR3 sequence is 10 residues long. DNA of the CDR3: TGTGCCACACACCGTACGGAGCAGTACTTC. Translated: CATHRTEQYF.

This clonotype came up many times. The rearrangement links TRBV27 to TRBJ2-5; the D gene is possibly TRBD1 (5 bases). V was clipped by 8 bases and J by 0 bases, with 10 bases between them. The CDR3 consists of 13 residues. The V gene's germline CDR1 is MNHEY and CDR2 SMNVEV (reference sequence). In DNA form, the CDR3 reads TGTGCCAGCGCCGACAGATACCAAGAGACCCAGTACTTC. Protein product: CASADRYQETQYF.

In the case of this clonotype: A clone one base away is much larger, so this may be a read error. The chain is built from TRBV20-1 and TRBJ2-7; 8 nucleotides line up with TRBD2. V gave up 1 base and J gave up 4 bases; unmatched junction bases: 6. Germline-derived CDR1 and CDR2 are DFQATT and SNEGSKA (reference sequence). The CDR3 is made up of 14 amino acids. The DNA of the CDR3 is TGCAGTGCTAGAGCGGGAGGGCCGCAGTACGAGCAGTACTTC. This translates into CSARAGGPQYEQYF.

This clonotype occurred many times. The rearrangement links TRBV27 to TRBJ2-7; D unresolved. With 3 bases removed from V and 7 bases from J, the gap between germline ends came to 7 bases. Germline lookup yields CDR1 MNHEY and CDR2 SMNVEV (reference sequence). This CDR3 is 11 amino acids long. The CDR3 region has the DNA TGTGCCAGCAGTTTCCAGAAGGAGCAGTACTTC. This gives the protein CASSFQKEQYF.

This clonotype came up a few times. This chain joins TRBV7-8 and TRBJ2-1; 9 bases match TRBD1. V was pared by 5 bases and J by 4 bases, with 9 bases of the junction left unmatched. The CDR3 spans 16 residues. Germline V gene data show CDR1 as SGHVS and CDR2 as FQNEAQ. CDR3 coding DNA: TGTGCCAGCAGCCTTACTTTCGGGACAGGGTACAATGAGCAGTTCTTC. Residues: CASSLTFGTGYNEQFF.

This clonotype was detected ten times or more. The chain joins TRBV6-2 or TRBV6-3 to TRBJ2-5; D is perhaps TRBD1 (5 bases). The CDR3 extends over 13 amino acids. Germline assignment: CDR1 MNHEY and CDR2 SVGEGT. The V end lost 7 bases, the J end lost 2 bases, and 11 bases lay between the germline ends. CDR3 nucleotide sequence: TGTGCCAGCACCCCCACAGGTCAAGAGACCCAGTACTTC. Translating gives CASTPTGQETQYF.

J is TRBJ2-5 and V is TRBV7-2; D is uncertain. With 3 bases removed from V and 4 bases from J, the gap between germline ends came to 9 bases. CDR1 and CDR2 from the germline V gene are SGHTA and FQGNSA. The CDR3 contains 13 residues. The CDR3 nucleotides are TGTGCCAGCAGCTTGAGTCAACGAGAGACCCAGTACTTC. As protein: CASSLSQRETQYF.

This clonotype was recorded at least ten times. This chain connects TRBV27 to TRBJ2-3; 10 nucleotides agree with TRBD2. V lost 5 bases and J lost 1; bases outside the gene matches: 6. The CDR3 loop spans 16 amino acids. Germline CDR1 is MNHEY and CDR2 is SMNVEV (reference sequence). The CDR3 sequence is CASSRWTSGGTDTQYF. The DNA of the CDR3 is TGTGCCAGCAGTCGATGGACTAGCGGAGGCACAGATACGCAGTATTTT.